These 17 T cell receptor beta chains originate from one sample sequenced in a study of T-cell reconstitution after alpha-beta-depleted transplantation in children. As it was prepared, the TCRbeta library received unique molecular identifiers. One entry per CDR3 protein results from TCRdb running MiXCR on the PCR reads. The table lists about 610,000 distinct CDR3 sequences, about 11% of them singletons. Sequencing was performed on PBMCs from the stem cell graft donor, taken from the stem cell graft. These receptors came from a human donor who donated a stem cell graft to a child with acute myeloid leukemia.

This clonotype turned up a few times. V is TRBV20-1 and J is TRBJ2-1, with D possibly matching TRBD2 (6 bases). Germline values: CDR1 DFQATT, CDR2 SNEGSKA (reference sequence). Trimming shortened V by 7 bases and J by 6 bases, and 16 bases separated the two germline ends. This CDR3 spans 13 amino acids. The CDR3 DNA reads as TGCAGTGGACACCGGCGGGAAGGCAATGAGCAGTTCTTC. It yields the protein CSGHRREGNEQFF.

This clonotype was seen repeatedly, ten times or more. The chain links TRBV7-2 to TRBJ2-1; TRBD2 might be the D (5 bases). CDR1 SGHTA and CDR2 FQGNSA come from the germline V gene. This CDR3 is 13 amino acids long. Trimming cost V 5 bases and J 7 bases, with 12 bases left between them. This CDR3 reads CASSLSRGNEQFF. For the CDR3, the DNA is TGTGCCAGCAGCCTCTCGCGAGGGAATGAGCAGTTCTTC.

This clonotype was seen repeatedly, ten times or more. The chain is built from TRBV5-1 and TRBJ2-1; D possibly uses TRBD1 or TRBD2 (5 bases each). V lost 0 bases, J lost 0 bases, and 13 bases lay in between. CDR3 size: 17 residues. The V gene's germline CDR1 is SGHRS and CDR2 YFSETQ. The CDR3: CASSLDVGGSSYNEQFF. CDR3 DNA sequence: TGCGCCAGCAGCTTGGACGTTGGGGGTAGCTCCTACAATGAGCAGTTCTTC.

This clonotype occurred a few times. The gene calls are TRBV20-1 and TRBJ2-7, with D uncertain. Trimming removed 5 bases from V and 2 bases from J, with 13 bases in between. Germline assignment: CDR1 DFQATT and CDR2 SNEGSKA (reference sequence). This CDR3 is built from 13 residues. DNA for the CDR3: TGCAGTGCTCCCATAACATCAGCCTACGAGCAGTACTTC. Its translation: CSAPITSAYEQYF.

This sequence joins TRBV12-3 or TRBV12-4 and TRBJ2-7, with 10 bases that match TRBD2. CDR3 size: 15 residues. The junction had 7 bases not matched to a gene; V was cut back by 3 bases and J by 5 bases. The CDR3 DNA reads TGTGCCAGCAGTTTCGAGCGGGAGGGCCAGGACGAGCAGTACTTC. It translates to CASSFEREGQDEQYF.

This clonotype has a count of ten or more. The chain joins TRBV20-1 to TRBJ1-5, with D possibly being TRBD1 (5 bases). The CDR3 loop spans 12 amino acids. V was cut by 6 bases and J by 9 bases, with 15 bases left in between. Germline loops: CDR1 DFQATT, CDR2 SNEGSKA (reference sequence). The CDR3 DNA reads TGCAGTGCCCGGGACGGCCAAAGGCCCCAGCATTTT. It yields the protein CSARDGQRPQHF.

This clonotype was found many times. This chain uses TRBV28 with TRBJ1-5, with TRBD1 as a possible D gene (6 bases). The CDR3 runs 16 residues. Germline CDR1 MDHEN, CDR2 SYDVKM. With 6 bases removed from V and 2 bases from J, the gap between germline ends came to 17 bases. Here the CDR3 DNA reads TGTGCCAGCAGGCTCCGAATGGGGGCAGGCAATCAGCCCCAGCATTTT. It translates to CASRLRMGAGNQPQHF. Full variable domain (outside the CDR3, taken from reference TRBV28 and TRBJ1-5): DVKVTQSSRYLVKRTGEKVFLECVQDMDHENMFWYRQDPGLGLRLIYFSYDVKMKEKGDIPEGYSVSREKKERFSLILESASTNQTSMYLCASRLRMGAGNQPQHFGDGTRLSIL.

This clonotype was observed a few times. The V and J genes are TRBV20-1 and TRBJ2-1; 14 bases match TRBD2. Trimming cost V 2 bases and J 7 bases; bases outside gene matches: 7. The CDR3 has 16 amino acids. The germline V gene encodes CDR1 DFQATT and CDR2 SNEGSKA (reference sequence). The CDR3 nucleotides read TGCAGTGCTAGAAAGAGACTAGCGGGAGGGGATAATGAGCAGTTCTTC. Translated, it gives CSARKRLAGGDNEQFF.

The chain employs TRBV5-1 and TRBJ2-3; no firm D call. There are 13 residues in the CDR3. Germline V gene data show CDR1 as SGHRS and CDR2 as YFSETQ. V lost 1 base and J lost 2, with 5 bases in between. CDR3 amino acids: CASSLFHTDTQYF. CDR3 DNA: TGCGCCAGCAGCTTGTTTCACACAGATACGCAGTATTTT.

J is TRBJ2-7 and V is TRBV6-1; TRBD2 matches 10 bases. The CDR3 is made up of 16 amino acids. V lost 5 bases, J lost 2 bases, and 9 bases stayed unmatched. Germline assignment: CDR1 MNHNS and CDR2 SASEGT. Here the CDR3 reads CASSRPGTSAAYEQYF. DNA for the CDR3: TGTGCCAGCAGTCGTCCCGGGACTAGCGCGGCCTACGAGCAGTACTTC.

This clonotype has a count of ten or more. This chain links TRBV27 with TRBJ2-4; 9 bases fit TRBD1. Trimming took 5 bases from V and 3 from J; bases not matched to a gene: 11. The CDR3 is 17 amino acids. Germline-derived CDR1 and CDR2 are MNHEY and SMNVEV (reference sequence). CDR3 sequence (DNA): TGTGCCAGCAGTCCCTTTACAGGGGGCCGGGGCAAAAACATTCAGTACTTC. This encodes CASSPFTGGRGKNIQYF.

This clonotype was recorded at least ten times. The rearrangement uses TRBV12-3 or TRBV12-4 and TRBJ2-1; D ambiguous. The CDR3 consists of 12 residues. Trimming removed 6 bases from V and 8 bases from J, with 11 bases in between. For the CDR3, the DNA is TGTGCCAGCAGCCAACCTTTGGATGAGCAGTTCTTC. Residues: CASSQPLDEQFF.

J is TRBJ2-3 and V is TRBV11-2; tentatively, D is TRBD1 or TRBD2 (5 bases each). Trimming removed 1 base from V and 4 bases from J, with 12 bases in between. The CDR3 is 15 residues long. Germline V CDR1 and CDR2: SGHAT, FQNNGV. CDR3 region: CASSLVGVFADTQYF. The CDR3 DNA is TGTGCCAGCAGCTTAGTGGGGGTATTTGCAGATACGCAGTATTTT.

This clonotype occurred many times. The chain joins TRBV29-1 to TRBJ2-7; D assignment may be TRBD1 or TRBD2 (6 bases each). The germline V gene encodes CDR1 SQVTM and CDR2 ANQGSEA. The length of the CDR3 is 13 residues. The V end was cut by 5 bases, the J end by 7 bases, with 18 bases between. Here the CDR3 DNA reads TGCAGCGTTTCAGGGGTCCTAGGGGGGGAGCAGTACTTC. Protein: CSVSGVLGGEQYF.

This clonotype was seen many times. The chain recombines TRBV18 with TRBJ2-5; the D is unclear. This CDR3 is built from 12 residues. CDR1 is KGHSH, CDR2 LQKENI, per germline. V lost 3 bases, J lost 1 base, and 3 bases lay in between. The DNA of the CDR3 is TGTGCCAGCTCACCGGTCCAAGAGACCCAGTACTTC. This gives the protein CASSPVQETQYF.

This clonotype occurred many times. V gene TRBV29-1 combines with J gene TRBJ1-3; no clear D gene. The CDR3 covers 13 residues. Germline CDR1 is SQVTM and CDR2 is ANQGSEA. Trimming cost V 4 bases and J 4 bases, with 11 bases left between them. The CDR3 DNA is TGCAGCGTTGTCCCTTACTCCGGAAACACCATATATTTT. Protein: CSVVPYSGNTIYF. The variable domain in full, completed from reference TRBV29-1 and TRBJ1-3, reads SAVISQKPSRDICQRGTSLTIQCQVDSQVTMMFWYRQQPGQSLTLIATANQGSEATYESGFVIDKFPISRPNLTFSTLTVSNMSPEDSSIYLCSVVPYSGNTIYFGEGSWLTVV.

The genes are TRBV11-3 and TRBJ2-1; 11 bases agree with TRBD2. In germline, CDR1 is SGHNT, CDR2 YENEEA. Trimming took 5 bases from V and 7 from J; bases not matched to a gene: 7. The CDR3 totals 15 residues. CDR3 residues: CASSRETSGANEQFF. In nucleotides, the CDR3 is TGTGCCAGCAGCCGGGAGACTAGCGGGGCAAATGAGCAGTTCTTC.